This TCR beta chain originates from a study of blood T cell repertoires in COVID-19. Study context: Material from acute and convalescent COVID-19 was sourced from the United States, Italy and Spain. Sample material is recorded as cDNA or gDNA derived from T cells, B-cell-depleted T cells, or PBMCs.

Repertoires were generated with immunoSEQ multiplex PCR, while TCRdb's copy carries only in-frame clones and drops some. The sample has roughly 260,000 clones, 87% seen once; the top ten hold roughly 2.5%. Germline loops: CDR1 MNHEY, CDR2 SMNVEV (reference sequence). V lost 5 bases and J 3 bases, leaving 17 bases between the germline ends. The CDR3 spans 15 residues. This TCR came from a woman between 45 and 65 years old with acute or convalescent COVID-19. Specimen: peripheral blood. V gene TRBV27 combines with J gene TRBJ2-7, with D unclear. The CDR3 bases are TGTGCCAGCAGTCAATTGTGGCTCAGTGGCTACGAGCAGTACTTC. Amino acids: CASSQLWLSGYEQYF.